This T cell receptor (beta chain) was sequenced in a study of blood T cell repertoires in COVID-19. As handled by the study authors: Counts of nucleated cells, estimated from reference gene primer amplification, were obtained. Sequenced by immunoSEQ multiplex PCR; TCRdb stores in-frame clones only, minus some. Clone size and V and J calls were adopted from that table, with D and trimming inferred from the DNA. The sample has 240,000 or so clones; roughly 80% are singletons. Trimming took 4 bases from V and 1 from J; bases not matched to a gene: 4. The CDR3 totals 14 residues. CDR1 SGHRS and CDR2 YFSETQ come from the germline V gene.

The chain combines TRBV5-1 with TRBJ1-1; 7 bases agree with TRBD1. Material for sequencing was peripheral blood. This TCR was recovered from an older woman with active or convalescent COVID-19. The CDR3: CASSRGQENTEAFF. CDR3 DNA: TGCGCCAGCAGCCGTGGACAGGAGAACACTGAAGCTTTCTTT.